Below, 18 T cell receptor beta chains from the same sample are listed, as sequenced in a study of T cell responses to AZD1222 COVID-19 vaccine (dated by TCRdb to about 2021). Receptors were amplified or captured by the immunoSEQ multiplex PCR assay. As stored in TCRdb, this immuneACCESS dataset retains in-frame rearrangements with V and J assigned. A fraction of the clones does not appear; measured against another copy, unresolved V genes explain less than half of the discrepancy, and the remainder lacks a known reason. The sample table lists about 110,000 clones, about 85% of them with a count of one. Jointly, the top ten make up about 3% of the sample. The time point tag for this specimen amounts to: baseline before first vaccination. The material sequenced was peripheral blood, taken on day 0 of AZD1222 vaccination. These receptors came from an adult in good health.

This clone has a single count. Additional DNA sequences in this sample encode the identical CDR3. The chain carries TRBV7-2 and TRBJ1-6; D is undetermined. The CDR3 consists of 13 residues. Looked up from germline, CDR1 is SGHTA and CDR2 is FQGNSA. The V end was cut by 1 base, the J end by 7 bases, with 5 bases between. CDR3 residues: CASSLGFNSPLHF. CDR3 in DNA: TGTGCCAGCAGCTTAGGGTTCAATTCACCCCTCCACTTT.

This rearrangement joins TRBV6-1 to TRBJ2-7; tentative D call: TRBD2 (5 bases). CDR3 size: 15 residues. Trimming shortened V by 1 base and J by 1 base, and 11 bases separated the two germline ends. Looked up from germline, CDR1 is MNHNS and CDR2 is SASEGT. Here the CDR3 DNA reads TGTGCCAGCAGTGAAGTTGGCAGGACTTCCTACGAGCAGTACTTC. Translating gives CASSEVGRTSYEQYF.

The chain employs TRBV6-1 and TRBJ2-7, with D hard to call. Germline V gene data show CDR1 as MNHNS and CDR2 as SASEGT. Trimming stripped 2 bases from V and 5 bases from J, with 13 bases between. The CDR3 has 14 amino acids. This chain's CDR3 is CASSELSRRNEQYF. CDR3 coding DNA: TGTGCCAGCAGTGAACTCTCCAGACGGAACGAGCAGTACTTC.

To note about this clone: Other DNA sequences of this sample code for an identical CDR3. V and J are TRBV4-3 and TRBJ2-7, with D unresolved. The CDR3 is 13 residues long. Per germline, CDR1 LGHNA and CDR2 YSLEER. Trimming cost V 1 base and J 4 bases, with 8 bases left between them. The CDR3 bases are TGCGCCAGCAGCCAAGTGGGTGGTTACGAGCAGTACTTC. Translating it yields CASSQVGGYEQYF.

This chain uses TRBV20-1 with TRBJ1-5; possibly TRBD1 for D (6 bases). CDR3 length equals 14 residues. Germline V gene lookup returns CDR1 DFQATT and CDR2 SNEGSKA (reference sequence). Deletions cut 3 bases from V and 7 bases from J, with 16 bases between. The CDR3 nucleotides read TGCAGTGCTAGTAAAACCCAGGGACAACAGCCCCAGCATTTT. Protein: CSASKTQGQQPQHF.

V usage is TRBV6-2 or TRBV6-3 and J usage is TRBJ1-1; no clear D. Germline V CDR1 and CDR2: MNHEY, SVGEGT. Trimming took 4 bases from V and 4 from J, leaving 10 bases between them. The CDR3 covers 13 residues. The CDR3 nucleotides are TGTGCCAGCAGTTGGTCAGAATCCACTGAAGCTTTCTTT. Protein product: CASSWSESTEAFF.

This chain uses TRBV19 with TRBJ2-2; 7 bases align to TRBD2. Germline CDR1 reads LNHDA; CDR2 reads SQIVND (reference sequence). V trimming: 5 bases; J trimming: 1 base; junction bases outside the gene matches: 10. The CDR3 consists of 17 residues. DNA of the CDR3: TGTGCCAGTAGTGGACCTCCTCTAGCGGTGAACACCGGGGAGCTGTTTTTT. As protein: CASSGPPLAVNTGELFF.

This rearrangement joins TRBV15 to TRBJ1-4, with 10 nucleotides matching TRBD1. Trimming took 5 bases from V and 4 from J; bases not matched to a gene: 1. Germline V gene data show CDR1 as LNHNV and CDR2 as YYDKDF (reference sequence). This CDR3 contains 14 residues. The CDR3 bases are TGTGCCACCAGCGGGGACAGGGGTAATGAAAAACTGTTTTTT. Protein sequence: CATSGDRGNEKLFF.

The gene calls are TRBV7-8 and TRBJ2-7; D is perhaps TRBD2 (6 bases). Germline loops: CDR1 SGHVS, CDR2 FQNEAQ. Trimming cost V 3 bases and J 5 bases, with 11 bases left between them. The CDR3 sequence is 13 residues long. CDR3 sequence: CASSFGGAHEQYF. The CDR3, as DNA: TGTGCCAGCAGCTTCGGGGGTGCCCACGAGCAGTACTTC.

The chain is built from TRBV24-1 and TRBJ2-1; D tentatively reads TRBD1 or TRBD2 (5 bases each). Germline loops: CDR1 KGHDR, CDR2 SFDVKD. This CDR3 is built from 17 residues. V was clipped by 0 bases and J by 4 bases, with 15 bases between them. The CDR3 sequence: CATSDLGGRDGYNEQFF. In DNA form, the CDR3 reads TGTGCCACCAGTGATTTGGGGGGACGGGATGGGTACAATGAGCAGTTCTTC.

This chain joins TRBV28 and TRBJ2-5, with D perhaps TRBD1 (6 bases). The germline V gene encodes CDR1 MDHEN and CDR2 SYDVKM. This CDR3 is built from 15 residues. Trimming shortened V by 6 bases and J by 2 bases, and 16 bases separated the two germline ends. The CDR3: CASSTARTVQETQYF. The CDR3 DNA follows: TGTGCCAGCAGCACCGCCCGGACAGTACAAGAGACCCAGTACTTC.

The gene calls are TRBV6-5 and TRBJ1-1; 9 nucleotides match TRBD1. V was pared by 7 bases and J by 6 bases, with 9 bases of the junction left unmatched. The CDR3 runs 14 residues. From germline, CDR1 is MNHEY and CDR2 SVGAGI. CDR3 coding DNA: TGTGCCAGCAAACGGGACAGGGATGCTGCTGAAGCTTTCTTT. Protein: CASKRDRDAAEAFF.

This chain joins TRBV28 and TRBJ1-3; D is undetermined. Between the trimmed V and J ends, which lost 6 bases and 0 bases, there was a span of 18 bases. Germline V gene sequence: CDR1 MDHEN, CDR2 SYDVKM. CDR3 length equals 17 residues. The CDR3 loop is CASSSLTTPNSGNTIYF. The CDR3 DNA is TGTGCCAGCAGCTCCCTAACTACACCAAACTCTGGAAACACCATATATTTT. Based on the CDR3 plus reference TRBV28 and TRBJ1-3, the full variable domain is DVKVTQSSRYLVKRTGEKVFLECVQDMDHENMFWYRQDPGLGLRLIYFSYDVKMKEKGDIPEGYSVSREKKERFSLILESASTNQTSMYLCASSSLTTPNSGNTIYFGEGSWLTVV.

The genes are TRBV28 and TRBJ1-5, with a possible D match to TRBD1 (5 bases). CDR1 is MDHEN and CDR2 is SYDVKM in the germline V gene. The V end lost 4 bases, the J end lost 3 bases, and 16 bases lay between the germline ends. The CDR3 sequence is 16 residues long. Here the CDR3 reads CASSYQGYRVNQPQHF. The CDR3 DNA is TGTGCCAGCAGTTACCAGGGTTATAGGGTCAATCAGCCCCAGCATTTT.

The rearrangement uses TRBV27 and TRBJ2-1; maybe TRBD1 (6 bases). Germline CDR1 is MNHEY and CDR2 is SMNVEV (reference sequence). Trimming took off 6 bases at V and 6 bases at J, with 18 bases between the two ends. CDR3 size: 15 residues. This CDR3 is CASRVTGTRSNEQFF. The CDR3 DNA sequence: TGTGCCAGCAGAGTCACAGGGACCAGGAGCAATGAGCAGTTCTTC.

The table lists this clone with a few counts. This chain connects TRBV7-2 to TRBJ1-3; maybe TRBD1 (6 bases). V was shortened by 4 bases and J by 0 bases, with 13 bases between the two germline ends. CDR1 and CDR2 from the germline V gene are SGHTA and FQGNSA. This CDR3 is 16 amino acids long. This CDR3 is CASSSFPRGSGNTIYF. In nucleotides, the CDR3 is TGTGCCAGCAGCTCCTTTCCCAGGGGCTCTGGAAACACCATATATTTT.

The chain recombines TRBV28 with TRBJ1-1; 8 nucleotides align to TRBD1. J lost 0 bases, V lost 6 bases, and 3 bases had no gene match. CDR3 size: 14 residues. The germline CDR1 and CDR2 sequences are MDHEN and SYDVKM. The CDR3 sequence: CASRWGQVNTEAFF. The DNA of the CDR3 is TGTGCCAGCAGATGGGGACAGGTGAACACTGAAGCTTTCTTT.

In its sample, this clone was seen once. The chain recombines TRBV28 with TRBJ1-6; D is undetermined. The germline CDR1 and CDR2 sequences are MDHEN and SYDVKM. V lost 8 bases and J lost 4, with 9 bases in between. This CDR3 comprises 13 residues. CDR3 loop: CASGQLYNSPLHF. CDR3 nucleotides: TGTGCCAGCGGGCAGCTGTATAATTCACCCCTCCACTTT.